These 11 T cell receptor beta chains were all obtained from the same sample, sequenced in a study of shared clonotypes between healthy human individuals. The table came from immunoSEQ multiplex PCR; TCRdb's copy has only in-frame clones and leaves some out. Here the sample spans approximately 980,000 clones, 76% being singletons. What was sequenced was memory CD4+ T cells sorted from blood. Specified subset: CD45RA-negative fraction. The receptors shown here come from a man younger than 30 in good health.

The genes are TRBV7-9 and TRBJ2-7; D unresolved. Germline V gives CDR1 SEHNR, CDR2 FQNEAQ (reference sequence). The CDR3 loop spans 17 amino acids. With 1 base removed from V and 1 base from J, the gap between germline ends came to 17 bases. The CDR3 spells CASSLGLRQQESYEQYF. The CDR3 coding sequence is TGTGCCAGCAGCTTAGGATTGAGGCAGCAAGAGTCCTACGAGCAGTACTTC.

This chain uses TRBV5-4 with TRBJ2-2, with TRBD2 identical over 11 bases. The CDR3 is 20 amino acids. Germline CDR1 reads SGHNT; CDR2 reads YYREEE (reference sequence). V lost 0 bases, J lost 0 bases, and 10 bases stayed unmatched. The CDR3 region has the DNA TGTGCCAGCAGCTTGGCCGGGACTAGCGGCCAATCTACGAACACCGGGGAGCTGTTTTTT. Its protein is CASSLAGTSGQSTNTGELFF.

The rearrangement joins TRBV9 to TRBJ2-3, with D possibly TRBD1 on 6 matching bases. The V gene's germline CDR1 is SGDLS and CDR2 YYNGEE. V gave up 3 bases and J gave up 5 bases, with 13 bases separating them. CDR3 length equals 14 residues. The CDR3 DNA is TGTGCCAGCAGCGGACAGGTGAGCGGAGATACGCAGTATTTT. Translated: CASSGQVSGDTQYF. Complete variable domain (other parts from reference TRBV9 and TRBJ2-3): DSGVTQTPKHLITATGQRVTLRCSPRSGDLSVYWYQQSLDQGLQFLIQYYNGEERAKGNILERFSAQQFPDLHSELNLSSLELGDSALYFCASSGQVSGDTQYFGPGTRLTVL.

This clone was observed a few times. This chain connects TRBV7-2 to TRBJ1-1; perhaps TRBD1 as D (5 bases). Germline V gives CDR1 SGHTA, CDR2 FQGNSA. The V and J ends lost 5 bases and 4 bases respectively, with 17 bases between them. This CDR3 is built from 15 residues. This CDR3 reads CASSPTTVHSTEAFF. For the CDR3, the DNA is TGTGCCAGCAGCCCAACGACAGTCCATTCCACTGAAGCTTTCTTT.

Remarks on this clone: At the DNA level, this CDR3 is encoded by other sequences in the same sample as well. V gene TRBV18 combines with J gene TRBJ2-3; either TRBD1 or TRBD2 may supply D (5 bases each). Germline V CDR1 and CDR2: KGHSH, LQKENI. This CDR3 has 12 amino acids. V lost 3 bases and J lost 4, with 5 bases in between. The CDR3 spells CASSPGADTQYF. The CDR3 DNA sequence: TGTGCCAGCTCACCGGGGGCAGATACGCAGTATTTT.

The chain uses TRBV7-2 and TRBJ1-5; D gene ambiguous. Germline V gives CDR1 SGHTA, CDR2 FQGNSA. V lost 1 base and J lost 0, with 7 bases in between. The CDR3 is 15 amino acids. In DNA form, the CDR3 reads TGTGCCAGCAGCTTAGAACAGATTAGCAATCAGCCCCAGCATTTT. Translation: CASSLEQISNQPQHF.

This chain connects TRBV7-8 to TRBJ1-1; D gene ambiguous. Germline V gene lookup returns CDR1 SGHVS and CDR2 FQNEAQ. V was pared by 0 bases and J by 1 base, with 6 bases between. The CDR3 has 14 residues. The CDR3 sequence is CASSLAEGNTEAFF. The CDR3 coding sequence is TGTGCCAGCAGCTTAGCGGAAGGGAACACTGAAGCTTTCTTT.

The chain joins TRBV6-1 to TRBJ2-7; D call uncertain. The CDR3 loop spans 14 amino acids. Germline V CDR1 and CDR2: MNHNS, SASEGT. Trimming left V 4 bases short and J 3 bases short, with 13 bases between. DNA of the CDR3: TGTGCCAGCAGTGGAAGGAGCCTGAACTACGAGCAGTACTTC. This gives the protein CASSGRSLNYEQYF.

V is TRBV10-2 and J is TRBJ1-1; D gene ambiguous. Germline V gene data show CDR1 as WSHSY and CDR2 as SAAADI. V shed 6 bases and J shed 0 bases, with 8 bases lying between them. This CDR3 region has 13 residues. The CDR3 is CASRSGLNTEAFF. In nucleotides, the CDR3 is TGCGCCAGCAGATCAGGATTGAACACTGAAGCTTTCTTT.

The rearrangement links TRBV28 to TRBJ2-3; D perhaps matches TRBD2 (5 bases). This CDR3 has 14 amino acids. Per the germline V gene, CDR1 is MDHEN and CDR2 is SYDVKM. V lost 3 bases and J 4 bases, leaving 11 bases between the germline ends. CDR3 region: CASSFGGWADTQYF. The CDR3 DNA reads TGTGCCAGCAGTTTCGGCGGGTGGGCAGATACGCAGTATTTT.

CDR3 bases: TGTGCCAGTAGTACCCGAGACGGAGGGGCTGGTAAGCCCCAGCATTTT. Protein sequence: CASSTRDGGAGKPQHF. The chain couples TRBV19 to TRBJ1-5; the D gene is possibly TRBD1 (5 bases). The CDR3 consists of 16 residues. Germline V gene data show CDR1 as LNHDA and CDR2 as SQIVND (reference sequence). Trimming took off 4 bases at V and 8 bases at J, with 21 bases between the two ends.